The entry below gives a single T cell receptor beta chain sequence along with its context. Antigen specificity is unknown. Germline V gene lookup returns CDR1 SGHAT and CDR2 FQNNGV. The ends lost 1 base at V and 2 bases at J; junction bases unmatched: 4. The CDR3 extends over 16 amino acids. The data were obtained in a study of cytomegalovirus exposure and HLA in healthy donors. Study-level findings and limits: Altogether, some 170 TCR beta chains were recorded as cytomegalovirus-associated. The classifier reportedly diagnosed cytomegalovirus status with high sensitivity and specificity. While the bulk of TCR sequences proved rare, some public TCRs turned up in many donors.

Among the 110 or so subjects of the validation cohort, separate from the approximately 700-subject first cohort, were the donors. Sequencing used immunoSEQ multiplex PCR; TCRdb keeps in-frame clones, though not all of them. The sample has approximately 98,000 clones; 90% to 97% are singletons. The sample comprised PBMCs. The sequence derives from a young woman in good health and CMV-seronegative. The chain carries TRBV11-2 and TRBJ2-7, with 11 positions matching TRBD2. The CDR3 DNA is TGTGCCAGCAGCTTAGCCGGGACTAGCGGAACCTACGAGCAGTACTTC. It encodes CASSLAGTSGTYEQYF.